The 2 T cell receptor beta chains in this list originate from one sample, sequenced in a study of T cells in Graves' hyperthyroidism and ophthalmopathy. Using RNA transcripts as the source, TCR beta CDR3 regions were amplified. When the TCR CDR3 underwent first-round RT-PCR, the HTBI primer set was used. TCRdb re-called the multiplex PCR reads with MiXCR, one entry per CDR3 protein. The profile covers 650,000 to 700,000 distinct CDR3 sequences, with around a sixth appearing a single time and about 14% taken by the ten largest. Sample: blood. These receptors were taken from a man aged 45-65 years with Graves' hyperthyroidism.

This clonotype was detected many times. The DNA of the CDR3 is TGTGCCAGCTTACTGCGACCGTACGAGCAGTACTTC. Protein: CASLLRPYEQYF. The chain combines TRBV6-1 with TRBJ2-7, with D hard to call. The CDR3 spans 12 residues. Trimming removed 8 bases from V and 4 bases from J, with 12 bases in between. From germline, CDR1 is MNHNS and CDR2 SASEGT.

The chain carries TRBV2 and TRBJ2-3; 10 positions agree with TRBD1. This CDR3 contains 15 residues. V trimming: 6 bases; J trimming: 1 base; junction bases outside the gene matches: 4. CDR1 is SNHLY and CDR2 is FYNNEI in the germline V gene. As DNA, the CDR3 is TGTGCCAGCAGACCCGGGACAGGGGGCACAGATACGCAGTATTTT. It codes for CASRPGTGGTDTQYF.